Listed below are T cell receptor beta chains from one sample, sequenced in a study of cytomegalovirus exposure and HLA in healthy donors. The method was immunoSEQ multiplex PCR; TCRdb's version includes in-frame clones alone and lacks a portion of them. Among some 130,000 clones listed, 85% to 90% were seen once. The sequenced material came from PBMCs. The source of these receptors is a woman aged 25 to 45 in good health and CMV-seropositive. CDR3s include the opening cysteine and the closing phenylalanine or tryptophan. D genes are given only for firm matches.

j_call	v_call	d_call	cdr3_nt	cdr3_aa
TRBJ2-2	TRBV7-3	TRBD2	TGTGCCAGCAGCTCTAAAGGACTAGCGGGCACCGGGGAGCTGTTTTTT	CASSSKGLAGTGELFF
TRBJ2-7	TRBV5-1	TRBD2	TGCGCCAGCCGATTACTAGCGGGGGCCTACGAGCAGTACTTC	CASRLLAGAYEQYF
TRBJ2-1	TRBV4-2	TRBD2	TGTGCCAGCAGCCGTCATAGCGGGAGCACCTACAATGAGCAGTTCTTC	CASSRHSGSTYNEQFF
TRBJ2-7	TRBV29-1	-	TGCAGCGTTGGCACAGACAGCTACGAGCAGTACTTC	CSVGTDSYEQYF
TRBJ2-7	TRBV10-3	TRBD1	TGTGCCATCAGCGAAGGACAGGCTTACGAGCAGTACTTC	CAISEGQAYEQYF
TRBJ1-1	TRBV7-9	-	TGTGCCAGCAGCTTTGAATCGGGAGGGGTGACTGAAGCTTTCTTT	CASSFESGGVTEAFF
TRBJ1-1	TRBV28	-	TGTGCCAGCAGTACCCCCCAGGTACACACTGAAGCTTTCTTT	CASSTPQVHTEAFF
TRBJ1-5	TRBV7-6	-	TGTGCCAGCAGCTTTTTCGCGGGACTGAATCAGCCCCAGCATTTT	CASSFFAGLNQPQHF
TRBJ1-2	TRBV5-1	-	TGCGCCAGCAGCTTGCATGACAGTAACTATGGCTACACCTTC	CASSLHDSNYGYTF
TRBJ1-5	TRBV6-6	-	TGTGCCAGCAGTTACGGTGAGAGTCAGCCCCAGCATTTT	CASSYGESQPQHF
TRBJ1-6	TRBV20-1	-	TGCAGTGCTGGGCCGGGACATCTCCACTTT	CSAGPGHLHF
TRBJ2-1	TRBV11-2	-	TGTGCCAGCAGCTTAGGAGGGCGGGGGCTAGAGCAGTTCTTC	CASSLGGRGLEQFF
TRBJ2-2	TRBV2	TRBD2	TGTGCCAGCAGTATCCGCGGGGGGGGGACCGGGGAGCTGTTTTTT	CASSIRGGGTGELFF
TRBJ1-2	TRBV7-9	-	TGTTCCAGCAGCTCACTCCGACAGAGCCCCTATGGCTACACCTTC	CSSSSLRQSPYGYTF
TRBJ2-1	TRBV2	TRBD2	TGTGCCAGCAGCGGCGGGGGGGCCTACAATGAGCAGTTCTTC	CASSGGGAYNEQFF
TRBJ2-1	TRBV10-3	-	TGTGCCATCAGAGCTGCTACCGACAATGAGCAGTTCTTC	CAIRAATDNEQFF
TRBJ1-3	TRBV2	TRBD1	TGTGCCAGCAGCCCCACAACAGGGGGTGGAAACACCATATATTTT	CASSPTTGGGNTIYF